The source of this TCR beta chain is a study of blood T cell repertoires in COVID-19. The overall study: Researchers got acute and convalescent COVID-19 samples from the United States, Italy and Spain. T cells, B-cell-depleted T cells, or PBMCs supplied cDNA or gDNA.

Germline CDR1 LNHDA, CDR2 SQIVND (reference sequence). Between the trimmed V and J ends, which lost 1 base and 0 bases, there was a span of 9 bases. The CDR3 length is 15 residues. Assay: immunoSEQ multiplex PCR; the TCRdb copy retains only in-frame clones and omits some. The sample records under 250,000 clones, around 81% being singletons. The receptor was isolated from a man younger than 45 who had recovered from COVID-19. The source material was peripheral blood. The chain links TRBV19 to TRBJ2-5, with D possibly being TRBD2 (6 bases). Here the CDR3 reads CASSIAAGYQETQYF. Here the CDR3 DNA reads TGTGCCAGTAGTATAGCTGCGGGGTACCAAGAGACCCAGTACTTC. Full variable domain (rest looked up from reference TRBV19 and TRBJ2-5): DGGITQSPKYLFRKEGQNVTLSCEQNLNHDAMYWYRQDPGQGLRLIYYSQIVNDFQKGDIAEGYSVSREKKESFPLTVTSAQKNPTAFYLCASSIAAGYQETQYFGPGTRLLVL.